This TCR beta chain is drawn from a study of OX40 agonist ivuxolimab in advanced cancers. Study-wide background: The dose-escalation cohort had hepatocellular carcinoma, melanoma, renal cell or head and neck cancer. Three patients had partial responses: one hepatocellular carcinoma, two cutaneous melanoma. Study-wide points: Relative to CD4+ cells, CD8+ T cells on average had more expanded clones. Patients with a partial response at 0.1-3.0 mg/kg had among the lowest clonal expansion.

Note on this clone: What it binds is not known.

Germline values: CDR1 MNHEY, CDR2 SVGAGI. Trimming shortened V by 3 bases and J by 0 bases, and 15 bases separated the two germline ends. CDR3 length: 16 residues. Assay used: immunoSEQ multiplex PCR; TCRdb lists only in-frame clones, some missing. Of roughly 82,000 clones in the sample, 70% to 90% were seen once. Sequenced here: CD4+ or CD8+ T cells sorted from blood, sampled in a trial of the OX40 agonist ivuxolimab. The clonotype comes from an adult with an advanced solid tumor such as melanoma, head and neck, liver or kidney cancer. The V gene is TRBV6-5, the J gene TRBJ2-7; D uncertain. The CDR3 is CASSYGPLTSSYEQYF. As DNA, the CDR3 is TGTGCCAGCAGTTATGGCCCTCTGACAAGCTCCTACGAGCAGTACTTC.